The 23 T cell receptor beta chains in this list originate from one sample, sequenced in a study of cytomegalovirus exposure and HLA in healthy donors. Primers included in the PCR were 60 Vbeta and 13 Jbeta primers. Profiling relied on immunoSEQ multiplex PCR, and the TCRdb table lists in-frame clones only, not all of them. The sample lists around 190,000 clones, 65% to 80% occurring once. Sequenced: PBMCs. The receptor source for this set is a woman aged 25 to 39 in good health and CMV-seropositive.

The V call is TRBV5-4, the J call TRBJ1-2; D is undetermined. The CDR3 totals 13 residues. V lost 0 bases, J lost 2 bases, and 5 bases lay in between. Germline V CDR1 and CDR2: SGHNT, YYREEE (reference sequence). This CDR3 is CASSLELNYGYTF. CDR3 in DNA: TGTGCCAGCAGCTTGGAACTGAACTATGGCTACACCTTC.

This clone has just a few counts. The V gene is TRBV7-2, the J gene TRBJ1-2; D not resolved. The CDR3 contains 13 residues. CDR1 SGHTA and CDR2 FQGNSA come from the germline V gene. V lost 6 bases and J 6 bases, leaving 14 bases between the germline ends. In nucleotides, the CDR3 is TGTGCCAGCAGACCCCCAGCCGACAATGGCTACACCTTC. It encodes CASRPPADNGYTF.

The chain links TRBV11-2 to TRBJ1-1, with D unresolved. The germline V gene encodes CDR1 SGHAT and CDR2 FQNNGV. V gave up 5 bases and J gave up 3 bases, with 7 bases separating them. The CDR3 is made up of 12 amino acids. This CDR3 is CASSPTYTEAFF. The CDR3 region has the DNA TGTGCCAGCAGCCCCACTTACACTGAAGCTTTCTTT.

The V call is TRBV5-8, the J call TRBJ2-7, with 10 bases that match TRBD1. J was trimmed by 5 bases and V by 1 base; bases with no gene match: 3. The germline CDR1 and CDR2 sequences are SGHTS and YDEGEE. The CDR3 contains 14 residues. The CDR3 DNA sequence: TGTGCCAGCAGCTTGTGGGGGACAGGGGACGAGCAGTACTTC. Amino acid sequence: CASSLWGTGDEQYF.

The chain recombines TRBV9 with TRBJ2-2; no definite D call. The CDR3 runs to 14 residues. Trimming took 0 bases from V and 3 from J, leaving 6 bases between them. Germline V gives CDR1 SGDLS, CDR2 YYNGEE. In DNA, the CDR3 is TGTGCCAGCAGCGTAGTCGACTACACCGGGGAGCTGTTTTTT. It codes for CASSVVDYTGELFF.

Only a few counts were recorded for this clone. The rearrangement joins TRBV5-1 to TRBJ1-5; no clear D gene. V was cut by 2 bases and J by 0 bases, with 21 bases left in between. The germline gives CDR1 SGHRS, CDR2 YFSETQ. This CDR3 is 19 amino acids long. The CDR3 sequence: CASSFRKKDSPYSNQPQHF. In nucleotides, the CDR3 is TGCGCCAGCAGCTTTCGAAAAAAGGACTCCCCTTATAGCAATCAGCCCCAGCATTTT.

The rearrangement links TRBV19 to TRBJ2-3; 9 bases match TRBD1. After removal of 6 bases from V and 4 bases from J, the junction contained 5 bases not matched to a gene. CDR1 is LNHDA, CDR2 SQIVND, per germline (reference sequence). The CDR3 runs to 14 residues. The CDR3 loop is CASRPGTGPDTQYF. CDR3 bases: TGTGCCAGTAGGCCCGGGACAGGGCCAGATACGCAGTATTTT. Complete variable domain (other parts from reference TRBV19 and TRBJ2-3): DGGITQSPKYLFRKEGQNVTLSCEQNLNHDAMYWYRQDPGQGLRLIYYSQIVNDFQKGDIAEGYSVSREKKESFPLTVTSAQKNPTAFYLCASRPGTGPDTQYFGPGTRLTVL.

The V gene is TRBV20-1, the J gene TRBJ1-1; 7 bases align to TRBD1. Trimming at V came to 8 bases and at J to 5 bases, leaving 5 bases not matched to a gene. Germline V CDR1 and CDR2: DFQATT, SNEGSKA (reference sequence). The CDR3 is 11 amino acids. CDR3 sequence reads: CSTTGETEAFF. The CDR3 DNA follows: TGCAGTACTACAGGGGAGACTGAAGCTTTCTTT.

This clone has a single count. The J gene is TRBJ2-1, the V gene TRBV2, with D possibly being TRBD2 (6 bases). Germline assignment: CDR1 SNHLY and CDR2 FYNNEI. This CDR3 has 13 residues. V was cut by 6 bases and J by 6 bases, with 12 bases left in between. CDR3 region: CASRPTSSNEQFF. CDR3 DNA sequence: TGTGCCAGCAGGCCCACTAGCAGCAATGAGCAGTTCTTC.

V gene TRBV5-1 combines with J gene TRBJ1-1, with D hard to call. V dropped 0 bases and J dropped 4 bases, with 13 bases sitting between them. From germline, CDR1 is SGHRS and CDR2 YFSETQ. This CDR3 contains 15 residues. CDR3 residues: CASSLGVQSITEAFF. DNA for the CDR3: TGCGCCAGCAGCTTGGGAGTACAGTCGATCACTGAAGCTTTCTTT.

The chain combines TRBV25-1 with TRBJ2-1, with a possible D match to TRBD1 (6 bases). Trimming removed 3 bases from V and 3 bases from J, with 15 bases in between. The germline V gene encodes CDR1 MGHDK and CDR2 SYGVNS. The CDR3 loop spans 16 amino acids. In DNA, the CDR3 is TGTGCCAGCAGTGACCCTGGACAGTACAACTACAATGAGCAGTTCTTC. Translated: CASSDPGQYNYNEQFF.

CDR3 in DNA: TGTGCCAGCAGCCCAGAGGGCAGGGGGACTGAAGCTTTCTTT. This gives the protein CASSPEGRGTEAFF. V gene TRBV7-2 combines with J gene TRBJ1-1, with 7 bases that match TRBD1. V shed 5 bases and J 5 bases; nucleotides not matched to a gene: 8. CDR3 length: 14 residues. Looked up from germline, CDR1 is SGHTA and CDR2 is FQGNSA.

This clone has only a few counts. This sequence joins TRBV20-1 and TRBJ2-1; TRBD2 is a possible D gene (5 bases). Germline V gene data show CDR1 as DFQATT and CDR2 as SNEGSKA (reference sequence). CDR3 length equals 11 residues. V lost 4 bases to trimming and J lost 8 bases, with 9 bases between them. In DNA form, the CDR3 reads TGCAGTGCTACTAGCTTCCATGAGCAGTTCTTC. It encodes CSATSFHEQFF.

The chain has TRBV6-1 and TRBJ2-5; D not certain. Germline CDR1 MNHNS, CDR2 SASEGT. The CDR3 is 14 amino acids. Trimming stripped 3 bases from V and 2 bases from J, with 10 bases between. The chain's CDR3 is CASSETQAQETQYF. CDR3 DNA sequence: TGTGCCAGCAGTGAGACGCAGGCACAAGAGACCCAGTACTTC.

The DNA for the CDR3 is TGTGCCAGCAGCTTAAGCGGGACGAATCAAGAGACCCAGTACTTC. Translating it yields CASSLSGTNQETQYF. The V call is TRBV11-2, the J call TRBJ2-5; 7 nucleotides match TRBD2. V lost 2 bases to trimming and J lost 2 bases; unmatched junction nucleotides: 5. The CDR3 consists of 15 residues. Germline V gene data show CDR1 as SGHAT and CDR2 as FQNNGV.

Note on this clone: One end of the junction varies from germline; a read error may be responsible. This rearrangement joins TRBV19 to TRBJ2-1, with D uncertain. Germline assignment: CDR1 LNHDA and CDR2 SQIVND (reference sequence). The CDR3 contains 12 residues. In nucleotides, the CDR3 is TGTGCCAGTAGTATAGATCGGAGCCGCGCAATCTTC. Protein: CASSIDRSRAIF.

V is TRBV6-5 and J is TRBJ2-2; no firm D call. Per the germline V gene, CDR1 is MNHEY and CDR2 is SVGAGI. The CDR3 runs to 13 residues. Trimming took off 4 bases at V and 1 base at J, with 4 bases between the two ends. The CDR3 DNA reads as TGTGCCAGCAGTTTCAGGAACACCGGGGAGCTGTTTTTT. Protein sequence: CASSFRNTGELFF.

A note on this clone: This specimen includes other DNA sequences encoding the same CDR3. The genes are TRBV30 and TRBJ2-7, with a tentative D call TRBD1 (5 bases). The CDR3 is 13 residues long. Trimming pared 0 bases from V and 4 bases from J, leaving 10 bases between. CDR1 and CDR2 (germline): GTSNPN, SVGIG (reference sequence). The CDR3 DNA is TGTGCCTGGAGTGTAGGGGCAGCGTACGAGCAGTACTTC. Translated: CAWSVGAAYEQYF. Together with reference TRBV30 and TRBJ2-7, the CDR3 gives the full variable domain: SQTIHQWPATLVQPVGSPLSLECTVEGTSNPNLYWYRQAAGRGLQLLFYSVGIGQISSEVPQNLSASRPQDRQFILSSKKLLLSDSGFYLCAWSVGAAYEQYFGPGTRLTVT.

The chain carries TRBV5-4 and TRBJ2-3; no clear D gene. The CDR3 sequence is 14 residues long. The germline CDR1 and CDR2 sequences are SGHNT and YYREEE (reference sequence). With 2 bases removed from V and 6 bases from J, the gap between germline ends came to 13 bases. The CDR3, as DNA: TGTGCCAGCAGCTTCTGGTCTCCCCGGGATACGCAGTATTTT. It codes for CASSFWSPRDTQYF.

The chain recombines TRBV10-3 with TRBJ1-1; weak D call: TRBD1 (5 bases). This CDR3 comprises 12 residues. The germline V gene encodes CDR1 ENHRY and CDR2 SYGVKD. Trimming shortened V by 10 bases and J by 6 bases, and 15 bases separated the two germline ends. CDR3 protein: CATLDSAPEAFF. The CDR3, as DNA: TGTGCCACTCTAGACAGTGCCCCTGAAGCTTTCTTT.

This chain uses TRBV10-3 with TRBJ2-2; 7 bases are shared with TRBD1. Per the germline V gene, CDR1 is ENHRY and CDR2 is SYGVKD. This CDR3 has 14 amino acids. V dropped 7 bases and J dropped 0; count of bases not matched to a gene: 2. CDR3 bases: TGTGCCATCAAAGACAGGGCGAACACCGGGGAGCTGTTTTTT. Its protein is CAIKDRANTGELFF.

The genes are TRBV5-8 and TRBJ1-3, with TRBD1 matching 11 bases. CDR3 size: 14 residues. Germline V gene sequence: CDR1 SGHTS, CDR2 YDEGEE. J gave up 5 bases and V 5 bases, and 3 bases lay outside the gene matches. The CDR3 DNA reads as TGTGCCAGCAGTCGGACAGGGGGCCGAAACACCATATATTTT. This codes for CASSRTGGRNTIYF.

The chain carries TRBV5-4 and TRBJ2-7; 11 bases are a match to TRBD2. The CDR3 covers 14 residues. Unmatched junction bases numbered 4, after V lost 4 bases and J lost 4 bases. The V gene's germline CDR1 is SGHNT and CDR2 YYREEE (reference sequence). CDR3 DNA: TGTGCCAGCAGCCTGGGACTAGCGGATTACGAGCAGTACTTC. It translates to CASSLGLADYEQYF.